This T cell receptor beta chain was recorded in a study of blood T cell repertoires in COVID-19. In the study overall: Acute-phase and convalescent COVID-19 samples originated in the United States, Italy and Spain.

Using immunoSEQ multiplex PCR, the repertoire was profiled, and TCRdb retains in-frame clones only, with some absent. The sample shows fewer than 450,000 clones, about 88% of them seen only once. The CDR3 is 14 residues long. The germline gives CDR1 MNHEY, CDR2 SMNVEV (reference sequence). V lost 3 bases, J lost 5 bases, and 2 bases stayed unmatched. V is TRBV27 and J is TRBJ2-1; 9 positions agree with TRBD2. Specimen: peripheral blood. This clonotype was obtained from a woman between 65 and 79 years old with COVID-19, enrolled during active disease. The CDR3 DNA reads TGTGCCAGCAGTTTCGGGACTAGCAACAATGAGCAGTTCTTC. Its translation is CASSFGTSNNEQFF.